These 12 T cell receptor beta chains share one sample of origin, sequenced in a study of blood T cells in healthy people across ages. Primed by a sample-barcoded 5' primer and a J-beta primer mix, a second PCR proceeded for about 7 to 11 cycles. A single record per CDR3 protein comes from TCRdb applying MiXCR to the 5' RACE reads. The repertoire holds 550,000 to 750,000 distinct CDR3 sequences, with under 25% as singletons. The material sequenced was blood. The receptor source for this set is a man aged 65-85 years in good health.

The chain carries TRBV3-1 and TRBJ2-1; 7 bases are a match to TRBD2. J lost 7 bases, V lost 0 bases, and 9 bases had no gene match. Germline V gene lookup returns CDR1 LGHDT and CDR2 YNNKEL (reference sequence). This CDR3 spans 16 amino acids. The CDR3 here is CASSQEEGRARNEQFF. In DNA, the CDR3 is TGTGCCAGCAGCCAAGAAGAAGGGAGGGCTCGTAATGAGCAGTTCTTC.

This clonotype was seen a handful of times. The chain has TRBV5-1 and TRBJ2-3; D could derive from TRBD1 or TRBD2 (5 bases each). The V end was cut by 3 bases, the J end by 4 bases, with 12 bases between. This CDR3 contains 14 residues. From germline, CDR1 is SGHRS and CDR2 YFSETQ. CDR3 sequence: CASSSGRGADTQYF. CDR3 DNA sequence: TGCGCCAGCAGCTCGGGACGAGGCGCAGATACGCAGTATTTT.

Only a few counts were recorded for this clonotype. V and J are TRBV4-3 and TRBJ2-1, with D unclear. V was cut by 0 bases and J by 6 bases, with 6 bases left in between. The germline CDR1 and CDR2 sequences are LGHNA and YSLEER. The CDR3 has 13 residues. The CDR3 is CASSQEASNEQFF. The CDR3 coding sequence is TGCGCCAGCAGCCAAGAAGCATCCAATGAGCAGTTCTTC.

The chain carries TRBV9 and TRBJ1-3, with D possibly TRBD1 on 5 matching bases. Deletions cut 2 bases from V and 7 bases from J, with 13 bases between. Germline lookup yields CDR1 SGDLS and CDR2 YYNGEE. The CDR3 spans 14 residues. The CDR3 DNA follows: TGTGCCAGCAGCGTCAACGGGGGGGAGAACACCATATATTTT. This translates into CASSVNGGENTIYF.

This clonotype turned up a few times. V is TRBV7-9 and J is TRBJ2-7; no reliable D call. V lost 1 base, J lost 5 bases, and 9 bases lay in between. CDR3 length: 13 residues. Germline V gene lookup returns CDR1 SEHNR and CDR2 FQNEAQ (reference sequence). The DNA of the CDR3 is TGTGCCAGCAGCTTAGAATTTGGAAACGAGCAGTACTTC. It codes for CASSLEFGNEQYF.

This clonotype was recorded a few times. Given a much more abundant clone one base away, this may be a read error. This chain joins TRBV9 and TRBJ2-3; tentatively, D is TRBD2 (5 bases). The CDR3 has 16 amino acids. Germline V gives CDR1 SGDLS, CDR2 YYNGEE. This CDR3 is CAGSVTAGSSTDTQYF. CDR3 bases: TGTGCCGGCAGCGTTACGGCGGGCTCTAGCACAGATACGCAGTATTTT.

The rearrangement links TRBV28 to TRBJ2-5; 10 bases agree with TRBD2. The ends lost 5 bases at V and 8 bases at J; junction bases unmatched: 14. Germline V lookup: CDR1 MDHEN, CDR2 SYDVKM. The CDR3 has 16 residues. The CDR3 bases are TGTGCCAGCAGTCAGCGGGGGGGGCTCGGGTCTTTAACCCAGTACTTC. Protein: CASSQRGGLGSLTQYF.

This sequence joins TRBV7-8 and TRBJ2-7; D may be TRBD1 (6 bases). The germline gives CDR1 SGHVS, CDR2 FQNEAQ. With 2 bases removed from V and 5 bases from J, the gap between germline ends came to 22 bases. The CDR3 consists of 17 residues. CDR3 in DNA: TGTGCCAGCAGCTTACTCTCGGTCGGCAGGGGTTCCGACGAGCAGTACTTC. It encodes CASSLLSVGRGSDEQYF. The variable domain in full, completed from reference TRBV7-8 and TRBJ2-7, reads GAGVSQSPRYKVAKRGQDVALRCDPISGHVSLFWYQQALGQGPEFLTYFQNEAQLDKSGLPSDRFFAERPEGSVSTLKIQRTQQEDSAVYLCASSLLSVGRGSDEQYFGPGTRLTVT.

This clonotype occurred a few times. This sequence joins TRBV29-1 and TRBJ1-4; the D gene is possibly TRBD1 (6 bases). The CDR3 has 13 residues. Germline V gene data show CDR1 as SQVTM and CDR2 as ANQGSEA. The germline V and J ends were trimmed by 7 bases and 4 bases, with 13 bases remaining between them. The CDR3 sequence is CSAGRGLNEKLFF. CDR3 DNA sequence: TGCAGCGCTGGCAGGGGCCTTAATGAAAAACTGTTTTTT.

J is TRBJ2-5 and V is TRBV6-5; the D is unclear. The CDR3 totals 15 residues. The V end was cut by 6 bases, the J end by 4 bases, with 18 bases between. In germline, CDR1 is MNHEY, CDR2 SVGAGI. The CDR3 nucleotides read TGTGCCAGCAGCCCCTTTCCCGGAGTGGGAGAGACCCAGTACTTC. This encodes CASSPFPGVGETQYF.

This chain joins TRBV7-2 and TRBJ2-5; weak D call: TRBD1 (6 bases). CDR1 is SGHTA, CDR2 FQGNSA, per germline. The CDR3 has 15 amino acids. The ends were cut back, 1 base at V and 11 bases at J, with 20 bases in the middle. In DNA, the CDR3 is TGTGCCAGCAGCTTAGAGTCTAGTGGGGGCAATGAGCAGTACTTC. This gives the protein CASSLESSGGNEQYF.

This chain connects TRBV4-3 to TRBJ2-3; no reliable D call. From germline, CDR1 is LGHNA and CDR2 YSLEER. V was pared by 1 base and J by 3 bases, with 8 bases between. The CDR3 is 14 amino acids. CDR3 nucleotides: TGCGCCAGCAGCCAAGGGGTGGGGACAGATACGCAGTATTTT. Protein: CASSQGVGTDTQYF.